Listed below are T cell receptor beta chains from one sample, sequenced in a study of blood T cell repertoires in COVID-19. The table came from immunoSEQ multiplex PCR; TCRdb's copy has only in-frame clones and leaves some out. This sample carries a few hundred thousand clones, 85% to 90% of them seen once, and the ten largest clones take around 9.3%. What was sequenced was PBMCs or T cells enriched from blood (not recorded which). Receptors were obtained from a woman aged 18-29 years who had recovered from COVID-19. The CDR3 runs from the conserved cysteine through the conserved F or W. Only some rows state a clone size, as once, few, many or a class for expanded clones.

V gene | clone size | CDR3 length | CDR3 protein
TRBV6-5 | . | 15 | CASSYSGLGQNEQFF
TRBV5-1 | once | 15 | CASSLPGQGVNTQYF
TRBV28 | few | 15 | CASTPAGANTDTQYF
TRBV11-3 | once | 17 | CASSLDLRAGGTDTQYF
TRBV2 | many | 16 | CASRALRLAAQETQYF
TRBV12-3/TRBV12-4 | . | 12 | CASVGGGGGYTF
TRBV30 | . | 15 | CAWTSAPPRNYGYTF
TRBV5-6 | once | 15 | CASTGRAGALHEQYF
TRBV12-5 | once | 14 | CASGFMGGSNEQFF
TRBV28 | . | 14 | CATTGVGIQETQYF
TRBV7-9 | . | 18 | CASSPERGRGLDSYGYTF
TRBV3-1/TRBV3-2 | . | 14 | CASSRASSGNTIYF
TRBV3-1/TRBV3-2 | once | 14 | CASSPSVGGDIQYF
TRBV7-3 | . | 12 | CASSFYPGELFF
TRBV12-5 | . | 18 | CASGLVNPGTPTNEKLFF
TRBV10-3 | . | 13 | CAISDDRGTEAFF
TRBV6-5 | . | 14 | CATGQGADNYGYTF
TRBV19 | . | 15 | CASSIRDRTTKPQHF
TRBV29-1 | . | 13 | CSVEYGRYNEQFF
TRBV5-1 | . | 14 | CASSFGTSGDTQYF
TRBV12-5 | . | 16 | CASGLVVAGVGHRQFF
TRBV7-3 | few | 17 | CASSLKIRGQGIIRDTF
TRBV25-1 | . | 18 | CASSDWGEGGNRRNTIYF
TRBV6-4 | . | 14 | CASSSGQGNSPLHF
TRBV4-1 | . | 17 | CASSQGYGGMGTGELFF
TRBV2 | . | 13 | CASSEGQYNEQFF
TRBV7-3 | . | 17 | CASSLQGGGLAKNIQYF
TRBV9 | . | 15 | CASSPMGDRYNEQFF
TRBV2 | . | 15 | CASSEYRGLQQPQHF
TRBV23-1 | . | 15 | CASSQSAGAHNEQFF
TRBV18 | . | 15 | CASSPPQGWETEAFF
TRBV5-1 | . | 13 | CASSWTGREKLFF
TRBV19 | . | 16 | CASTTGGTGTKNIQYF
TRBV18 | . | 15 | CASSPSQGTHSPLHF
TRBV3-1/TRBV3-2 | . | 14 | CASSLLEGYYGYTF
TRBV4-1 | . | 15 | CASSQDGGRTGELFF
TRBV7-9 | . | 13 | CASSLDTGGGYTF
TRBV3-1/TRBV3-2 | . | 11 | CASSQAYTQYF
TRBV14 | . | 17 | CASSQDMGTASGNTIYF
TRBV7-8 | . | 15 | CASSPARTGGREQYF
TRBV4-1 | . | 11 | CASGSSGELFF
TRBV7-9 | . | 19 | CASSPSGTSGGAALNEQFF
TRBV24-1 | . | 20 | CATSDMIGQGAFSGANVLTF
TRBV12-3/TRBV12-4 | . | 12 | CASSLSLRVQYF